The text below deals with one T cell receptor beta chain. Its antigen remains unidentified. PCR used 60 Vbeta primers and 13 Jbeta primers. Profiling relied on immunoSEQ multiplex PCR, and the TCRdb table lists in-frame clones only, not all of them. The table has some 110,000 clones, under 80% seen once. The sample comes from a study of cytomegalovirus exposure and HLA in healthy donors. Overall study context: From HLA-typed donors, an early data release held 70 million to 95 million unique TCRs. Study-wide results and limits: Presence/absence results assume similar sequencing depth per donor, which may not hold. Clonal expansion, a later analysis showed, was greater in HLA-associated TCR beta chains than in equally common others.

The CDR3 is 13 residues long. CDR1 is SGHTA, CDR2 FQGNSA, per germline. Trimming removed 7 bases from V and 1 base from J, with 9 bases in between. The sequence derives from a woman aged 55-70 years in good health and CMV-seropositive. Specimen: PBMCs. The chain is built from TRBV7-2 and TRBJ2-3; D ambiguous. CDR3 in DNA: TGTGCCAGCACCCCAGGCGGCACAGATACGCAGTATTTT. This sequence encodes CASTPGGTDTQYF.